Each of the 9 T cell receptor beta chains below was sequenced from the same sample in a study of blood T cells in healthy people across ages. A J-beta primer mix and a sample-barcoded 5' primer were used in a second PCR of roughly 6 to 12 cycles. TCRdb reanalysed the 5' RACE reads using MiXCR and keeps one entry per CDR3 protein. This table has under 1,100,000 distinct CDR3 sequences, approximately 25% appearing once. This sample was also put to use in a study of T cells of mothers and their children.

Sequencing was done on a sample of blood. The receptors were sampled from a girl aged 2 to 9 in good health.

The rearrangement joins TRBV6-6 to TRBJ2-5; D gene unclear. TRBJ2-1 matches the DNA end more closely, so the J call is doubtful. This CDR3 contains 14 residues. In germline, CDR1 is MNHNY, CDR2 SVGAGI (reference sequence). In nucleotides, the CDR3 is TGTGCCAGCAGCCCCATCGGCGAATTCAATGAGCAGTTCTTC. This codes for CASSPIGEFNEQFF.

This clonotype was detected a few times. One end of the junction varies from germline; a read error may be responsible. The rearrangement uses TRBV25-1 and TRBJ2-1; no reliable D call. This CDR3 comprises 13 residues. In germline, CDR1 is MGHDK, CDR2 SYGVNS. CDR3 region: CASRLDQYNVQFF. The CDR3 DNA reads as TGTGCCAGCAGGTTAGACCAGTACAATGTGCAGTTCTTC.

This clonotype was found a few times. The chain carries TRBV7-2 and TRBJ1-5, with a weak D call TRBD1 (5 bases). V gave up 1 base and J gave up 7 bases, with 17 bases separating them. Germline V gene lookup returns CDR1 SGHTA and CDR2 FQGNSA. The CDR3 is made up of 16 amino acids. As DNA, the CDR3 is TGTGCCAGCAGCTTAGGAGTGGGAGTGGGGACGCAGCCCCAGCATTTT. Translation: CASSLGVGVGTQPQHF.

This clonotype came up once. This sequence joins TRBV29-1 and TRBJ2-5; 7 positions match TRBD1. TRBJ2-7 matches the DNA end more closely, so the J call is doubtful. CDR1 and CDR2 from the germline V gene are SQVTM and ANQGSEA. The CDR3 has 13 residues. CDR3 sequence reads: CSVEDYRGLEQYF. Here the CDR3 DNA reads TGCAGCGTTGAAGACTACAGGGGCCTCGAGCAGTACTTC.

This clonotype was observed once. V is TRBV24-1 and J is TRBJ1-2, with D possibly TRBD1 on 5 matching bases. The CDR3 has 12 amino acids. Looked up from germline, CDR1 is KGHDR and CDR2 is SFDVKD. Trimming removed 3 bases at V and 8 bases at J, with 9 bases between. The DNA for the CDR3 is TGTGCCACCAGTGATCTCAGGGTCGGCTACACCTTC. Translating gives CATSDLRVGYTF.

The chain carries TRBV28 and TRBJ2-5, with D maybe TRBD1 (7 bases). CDR1 is MDHEN, CDR2 SYDVKM, per germline. V shed 5 bases and J shed 11 bases, with 18 bases lying between them. The CDR3 consists of 13 residues. The CDR3, as DNA: TGTGCCAGCAGTCTACAGGGGTTTCGGGAGCAGTACTTC. Residues: CASSLQGFREQYF.

The chain joins TRBV20-1 to TRBJ2-1; no firm D call. The V gene lost 5 bases and the J gene lost 0 bases, with 11 bases spanning the gap. This CDR3 contains 14 residues. The germline V gene encodes CDR1 DFQATT and CDR2 SNEGSKA (reference sequence). The CDR3 DNA follows: TGCAGTGCTGTATCCGTAAGCTCCTACAATGAGCAGTTCTTC. It is translated as CSAVSVSSYNEQFF.

The rearrangement links TRBV29-1 to TRBJ2-3; D call uncertain. V shed 4 bases and J shed 3 bases, with 11 bases lying between them. Germline-derived CDR1 and CDR2 are SQVTM and ANQGSEA. The CDR3 totals 13 residues. The CDR3 reads CSVVDGRTDTQYF. CDR3 nucleotide sequence: TGCAGCGTTGTGGACGGAAGGACAGATACGCAGTATTTT.

This chain uses TRBV6-1 with TRBJ2-3; perhaps D is TRBD1 or TRBD2 (5 bases each). The CDR3 loop spans 19 amino acids. Germline CDR1 and CDR2: MNHNS and SASEGT. V lost 8 bases, J lost 2 bases, and 29 bases lay in between. The CDR3 reads CASQLGLGRGVEYTDTQYF. The CDR3 DNA is TGTGCCAGCCAACTGGGGCTAGGACGAGGGGTCGAATACACAGATACGCAGTATTTT.